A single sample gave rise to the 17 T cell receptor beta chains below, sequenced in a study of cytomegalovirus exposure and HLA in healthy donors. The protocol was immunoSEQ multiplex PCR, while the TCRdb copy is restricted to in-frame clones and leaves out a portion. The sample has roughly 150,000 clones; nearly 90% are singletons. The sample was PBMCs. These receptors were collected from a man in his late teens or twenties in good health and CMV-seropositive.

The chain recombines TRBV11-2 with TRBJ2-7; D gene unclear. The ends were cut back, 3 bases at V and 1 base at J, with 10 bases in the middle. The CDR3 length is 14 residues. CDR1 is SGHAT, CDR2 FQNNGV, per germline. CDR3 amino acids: CASSLSGSSYEQYF. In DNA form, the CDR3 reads TGTGCCAGCAGCTTGTCAGGTTCATCCTACGAGCAGTACTTC.

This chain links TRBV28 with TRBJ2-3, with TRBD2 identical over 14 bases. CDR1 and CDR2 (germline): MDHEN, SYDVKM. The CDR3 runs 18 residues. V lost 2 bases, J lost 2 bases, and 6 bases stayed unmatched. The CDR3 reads CASSLLTSGRAITDTQYF. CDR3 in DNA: TGTGCCAGCAGTTTACTGACTAGCGGGAGGGCCATCACAGATACGCAGTATTTT.

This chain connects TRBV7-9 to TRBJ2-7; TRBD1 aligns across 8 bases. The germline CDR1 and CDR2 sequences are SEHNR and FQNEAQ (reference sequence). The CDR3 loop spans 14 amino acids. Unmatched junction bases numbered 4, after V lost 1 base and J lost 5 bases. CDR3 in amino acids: CASSLVTGVDEQYF. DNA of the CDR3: TGTGCCAGCAGCTTAGTGACAGGGGTTGACGAGCAGTACTTC.

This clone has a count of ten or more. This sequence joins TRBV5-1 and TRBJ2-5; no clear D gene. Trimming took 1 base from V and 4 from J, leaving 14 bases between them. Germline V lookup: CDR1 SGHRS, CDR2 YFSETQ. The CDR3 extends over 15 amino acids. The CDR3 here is CASSLSQASGETQYF. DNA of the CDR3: TGCGCCAGCAGCTTGTCCCAGGCTTCAGGAGAGACCCAGTACTTC.

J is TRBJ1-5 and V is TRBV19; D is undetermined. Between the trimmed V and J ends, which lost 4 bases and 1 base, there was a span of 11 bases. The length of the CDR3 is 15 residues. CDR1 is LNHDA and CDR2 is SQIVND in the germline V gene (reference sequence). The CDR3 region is CASSKERESNQPQHF. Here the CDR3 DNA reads TGTGCCAGTAGTAAAGAAAGGGAGAGCAATCAGCCCCAGCATTTT.

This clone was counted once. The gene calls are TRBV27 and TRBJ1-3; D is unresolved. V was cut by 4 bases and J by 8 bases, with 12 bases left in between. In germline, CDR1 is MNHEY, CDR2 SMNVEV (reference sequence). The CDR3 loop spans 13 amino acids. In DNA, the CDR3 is TGTGCCAGCAGTTCCGCCCTTGAGGACACCATATATTTT. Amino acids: CASSSALEDTIYF.

The CDR3 DNA reads TGTGCCAGTAGTATAGATCTAGGACTAGGAGCTCAGTACTTC. Translation gives CASSIDLGLGAQYF. The chain is built from TRBV19 and TRBJ2-7; the match to TRBD2 covers 7 bases. With 0 bases clipped from V and 10 bases from J, the junction kept 9 bases outside the gene matches. This CDR3 contains 14 residues. Germline assignment: CDR1 LNHDA and CDR2 SQIVND (reference sequence). The variable domain in full, completed from reference TRBV19 and TRBJ2-7, reads DGGITQSPKYLFRKEGQNVTLSCEQNLNHDAMYWYRQDPGQGLRLIYYSQIVNDFQKGDIAEGYSVSREKKESFPLTVTSAQKNPTAFYLCASSIDLGLGAQYFGPGTRLTVT.

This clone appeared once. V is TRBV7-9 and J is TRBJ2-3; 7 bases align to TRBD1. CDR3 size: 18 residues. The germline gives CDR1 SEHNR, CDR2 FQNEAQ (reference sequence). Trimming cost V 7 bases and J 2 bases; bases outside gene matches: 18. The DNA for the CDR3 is TGTGCCAGCAAACAACGCCGGACAGGCGGAAGTTTCACAGATACGCAGTATTTT. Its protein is CASKQRRTGGSFTDTQYF.

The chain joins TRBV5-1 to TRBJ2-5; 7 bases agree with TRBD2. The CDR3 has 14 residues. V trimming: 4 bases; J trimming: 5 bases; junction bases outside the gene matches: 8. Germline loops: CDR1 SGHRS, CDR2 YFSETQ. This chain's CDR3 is CASSPGGTRETQYF. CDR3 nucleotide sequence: TGCGCCAGCAGCCCCGGGGGGACCAGGGAGACCCAGTACTTC.

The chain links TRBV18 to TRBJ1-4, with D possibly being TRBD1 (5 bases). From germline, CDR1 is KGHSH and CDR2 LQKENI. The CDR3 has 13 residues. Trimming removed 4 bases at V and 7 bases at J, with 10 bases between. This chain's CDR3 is CASSLQETEKLFF. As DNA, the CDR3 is TGTGCCAGCTCACTACAGGAAACTGAAAAACTGTTTTTT. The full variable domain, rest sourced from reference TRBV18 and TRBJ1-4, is NAGVMQNPRHLVRRRGQEARLRCSPMKGHSHVYWYRQLPEEGLKFMVYLQKENIIDESGMPKERFSAEFPKEGPSILRIQQVVRGDSAAYFCASSLQETEKLFFGSGTQLSVL.

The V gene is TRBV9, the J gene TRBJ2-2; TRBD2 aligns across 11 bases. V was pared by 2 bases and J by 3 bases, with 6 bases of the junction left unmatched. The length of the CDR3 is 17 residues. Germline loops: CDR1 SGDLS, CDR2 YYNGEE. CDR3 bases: TGTGCCAGCAGCGTTGGGACTAGCGGATTTTACACCGGGGAGCTGTTTTTT. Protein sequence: CASSVGTSGFYTGELFF.

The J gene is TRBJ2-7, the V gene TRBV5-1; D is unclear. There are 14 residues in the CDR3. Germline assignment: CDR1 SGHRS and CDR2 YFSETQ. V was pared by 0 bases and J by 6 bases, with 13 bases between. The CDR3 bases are TGCGCCAGCAGCTTGGACCCTGCGGTCGGCGAGCAGTACTTC. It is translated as CASSLDPAVGEQYF.

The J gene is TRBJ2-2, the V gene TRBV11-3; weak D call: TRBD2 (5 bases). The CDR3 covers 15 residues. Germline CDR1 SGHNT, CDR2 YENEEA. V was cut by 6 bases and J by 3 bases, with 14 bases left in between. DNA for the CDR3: TGTGCCAGCAGGACCCGGGATCGGGACACCGGGGAGCTGTTTTTT. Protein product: CASRTRDRDTGELFF.

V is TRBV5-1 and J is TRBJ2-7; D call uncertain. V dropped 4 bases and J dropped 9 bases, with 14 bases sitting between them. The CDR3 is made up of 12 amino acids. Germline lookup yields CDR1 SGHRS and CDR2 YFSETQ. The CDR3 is CASSLHPGVQYF. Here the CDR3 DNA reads TGCGCCAGCAGCCTACATCCAGGTGTGCAGTACTTC.

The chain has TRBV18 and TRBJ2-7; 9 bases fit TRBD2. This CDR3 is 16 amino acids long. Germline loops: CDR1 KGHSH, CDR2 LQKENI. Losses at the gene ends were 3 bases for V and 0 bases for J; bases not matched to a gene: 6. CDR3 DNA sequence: TGTGCCAGCTCACCGAGCCCTAGCGGGACCTCCTACGAGCAGTACTTC. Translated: CASSPSPSGTSYEQYF. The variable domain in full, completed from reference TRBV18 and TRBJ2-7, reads NAGVMQNPRHLVRRRGQEARLRCSPMKGHSHVYWYRQLPEEGLKFMVYLQKENIIDESGMPKERFSAEFPKEGPSILRIQQVVRGDSAAYFCASSPSPSGTSYEQYFGPGTRLTVT.

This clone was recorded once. The CDR3 nucleotides are TGTGCCACCGGACTAGAGGCAGGCACAGATACGCAGTATTTT. This encodes CATGLEAGTDTQYF. The V call is TRBV10-3, the J call TRBJ2-3; 7 positions match TRBD2. Trimming at V came to 10 bases and at J to 1 base, leaving 8 bases not matched to a gene. Germline CDR1 and CDR2: ENHRY and SYGVKD. This CDR3 comprises 14 residues.

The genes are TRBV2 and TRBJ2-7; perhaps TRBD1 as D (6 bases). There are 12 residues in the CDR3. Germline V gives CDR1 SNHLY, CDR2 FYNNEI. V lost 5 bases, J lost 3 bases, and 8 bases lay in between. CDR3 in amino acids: CASSRTVYEQYF. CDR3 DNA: TGTGCCAGCAGTCGGACAGTCTACGAGCAGTACTTC.